Presented here are 26 T cell receptor beta chains from one specimen sequenced in a study of blood T cell repertoires in COVID-19. Sequenced by immunoSEQ multiplex PCR; TCRdb stores in-frame clones only, minus some. This repertoire shows about 200,000 clones, 70% to 90% found once; its top ten account for 2.4%. Source material: peripheral blood. The receptors come from a woman in her seventies with COVID-19, enrolled during active disease.

The chain couples TRBV18 to TRBJ2-2, with 12 nucleotides matching TRBD2. The CDR3 contains 17 residues. After removal of 3 bases from V and 4 bases from J, the junction contained 6 bases not matched to a gene. The germline gives CDR1 KGHSH, CDR2 LQKENI. For the CDR3, the DNA is TGTGCCAGCTCACCGACGCGACTAGCGGGAGCCACCGGGGAGCTGTTTTTT. Translation: CASSPTRLAGATGELFF.

V is TRBV6-6 and J is TRBJ2-1; weak D call: TRBD2 (6 bases). CDR1 MNHNY and CDR2 SVGAGI come from the germline V gene (reference sequence). This CDR3 contains 14 residues. Trimming removed 9 bases from V and 7 bases from J, with 19 bases in between. The CDR3 DNA follows: TGTGCCAGTCCTTGGGGGACTCCCACAAATGAGCAGTTCTTC. It encodes CASPWGTPTNEQFF.

The chain links TRBV18 to TRBJ1-4; D remains unclear. Germline CDR1 is KGHSH and CDR2 is LQKENI. This CDR3 is built from 15 residues. The germline V and J ends were trimmed by 3 bases and 4 bases, with 12 bases remaining between them. This chain's CDR3 is CASSPFTEINEKLFF. CDR3 nucleotide sequence: TGTGCCAGCTCACCTTTCACAGAGATTAATGAAAAACTGTTTTTT.

This chain uses TRBV30 with TRBJ1-2; weak D call: TRBD1 (6 bases). V was trimmed by 2 bases and J by 3 bases, leaving 10 bases between them. The CDR3 spans 13 residues. Germline V gene sequence: CDR1 GTSNPN, CDR2 SVGIG (reference sequence). CDR3 sequence: CAWSKTGDYGYTF. DNA for the CDR3: TGTGCCTGGAGTAAGACAGGCGACTATGGCTACACCTTC.

The CDR3 is CASSLMGQGALGYTF. The CDR3, as DNA: TGTGCCAGCAGCTTAATGGGACAGGGGGCTTTGGGCTACACCTTC. This chain links TRBV11-2 with TRBJ1-2, with 12 nucleotides matching TRBD1. V gave up 2 bases and J gave up 8 bases; unmatched junction bases: 6. Germline values: CDR1 SGHAT, CDR2 FQNNGV. This CDR3 has 15 amino acids.

This clone appeared once. The chain combines TRBV5-1 with TRBJ1-6, with 12 nucleotides matching TRBD1. Germline CDR1 reads SGHRS; CDR2 reads YFSETQ. The CDR3 extends over 16 amino acids. V lost 3 bases, J lost 6 bases, and 4 bases stayed unmatched. The CDR3 DNA is TGCGCCAGCAGCTCGGGACAGGGGGCGAGTAATTCACCCCTCCACTTT. Its translation: CASSSGQGASNSPLHF. Looking up the rest from reference TRBV5-1 and TRBJ1-6 gives the full variable domain: KAGVTQTPRYLIKTRGQQVTLSCSPISGHRSVSWYQQTPGQGLQFLFEYFSETQRNKGNFPGRFSGRQFSNSRSEMNVSTLELGDSALYLCASSSGQGASNSPLHFGNGTRLTVT.

This clone has more than one count but fewer than ten. This chain links TRBV29-1 with TRBJ2-5; a possible D gene is TRBD1 (6 bases). The CDR3 has 13 residues. Germline loops: CDR1 SQVTM, CDR2 ANQGSEA. Trimming stripped 4 bases from V and 6 bases from J, with 15 bases between. CDR3 nucleotides: TGCAGCGTTGGGAGAGGGGGTGAGCAGACCCAGTACTTC. It yields the protein CSVGRGGEQTQYF.

The DNA for the CDR3 is TGTGCCAGCAGCTTGGGTAGGGGGTCCCCTGAAGCTTTCTTT. It translates to CASSLGRGSPEAFF. The chain uses TRBV5-5 and TRBJ1-1; D is perhaps TRBD1 (6 bases). The V end was cut by 0 bases, the J end by 6 bases, with 12 bases between. The CDR3 has 14 amino acids. CDR1 and CDR2 (germline): SGHKS, YYEKEE (reference sequence).

The V and J genes are TRBV2 and TRBJ1-5; TRBD1 might be the D (5 bases). V gave up 2 bases and J gave up 1 base, with 9 bases separating them. The CDR3 runs to 15 residues. Germline CDR1 reads SNHLY; CDR2 reads FYNNEI. CDR3 residues: CASSELRQSNQPQHF. The DNA of the CDR3 is TGTGCCAGCAGTGAATTGAGACAGAGCAATCAGCCCCAGCATTTT.

The chain uses TRBV30 and TRBJ1-2; D is unclear. Trimming left V 2 bases short and J 0 bases short, with 19 bases between. This CDR3 contains 17 residues. Germline lookup yields CDR1 GTSNPN and CDR2 SVGIG (reference sequence). The CDR3 nucleotides read TGTGCCTGGAGTCGCCAGTTTCCTACAGCAACTAACTATGGCTACACCTTC. This gives the protein CAWSRQFPTATNYGYTF.

The V and J genes are TRBV7-9 and TRBJ1-1, with D uncertain. The V gene's germline CDR1 is SEHNR and CDR2 FQNEAQ (reference sequence). The CDR3 is 12 amino acids. The V and J ends lost 2 bases and 5 bases respectively, with 6 bases between them. The CDR3 spells CASSLMTTEAFF. CDR3 coding DNA: TGTGCCAGCAGCTTAATGACTACTGAAGCTTTCTTT.

As to this clone: The same CDR3 also results from other DNA sequences found in this sample. This rearrangement joins TRBV18 to TRBJ1-1; 7 nucleotides line up with TRBD1. CDR1 is KGHSH and CDR2 is LQKENI in the germline V gene. V was clipped by 3 bases and J by 0 bases; unmatched bases: 4. The CDR3 has 15 residues. CDR3 region: CASSPDRILNTEAFF. The CDR3 coding sequence is TGTGCCAGCTCACCGGACAGGATATTGAACACTGAAGCTTTCTTT.

This clone showed up just once. The gene calls are TRBV7-2 and TRBJ1-1, with 10 nucleotides matching TRBD1. This CDR3 region has 14 residues. Germline V gene data show CDR1 as SGHTA and CDR2 as FQGNSA. Trimming took 1 base from V and 5 from J; bases not matched to a gene: 1. The CDR3 sequence: CASSLGQGATEAFF. The CDR3 DNA follows: TGTGCCAGCAGCTTAGGACAGGGGGCAACTGAAGCTTTCTTT.

The genes are TRBV18 and TRBJ1-1; 8 nucleotides align to TRBD1. Germline values: CDR1 KGHSH, CDR2 LQKENI. V lost 3 bases, J lost 3 bases, and 9 bases stayed unmatched. The CDR3 sequence is 16 residues long. In nucleotides, the CDR3 is TGTGCCAGCTCACCCGGACAGGGTGTAGGGGACACTGAAGCTTTCTTT. This gives the protein CASSPGQGVGDTEAFF. Together with reference TRBV18 and TRBJ1-1, the CDR3 gives the full variable domain: NAGVMQNPRHLVRRRGQEARLRCSPMKGHSHVYWYRQLPEEGLKFMVYLQKENIIDESGMPKERFSAEFPKEGPSILRIQQVVRGDSAAYFCASSPGQGVGDTEAFFGQGTRLTVV.

The chain joins TRBV7-3 to TRBJ2-1, with a weak D call TRBD2 (7 bases). Germline values: CDR1 SGHTA, CDR2 FQGTGA. The CDR3 length is 15 residues. Trimming removed 3 bases from V and 7 bases from J, with 16 bases in between. The CDR3 loop is CASSFGGARRNEQFF. The CDR3 coding sequence is TGTGCCAGCAGCTTTGGGGGGGCTAGGAGGAATGAGCAGTTCTTC.

The chain joins TRBV11-3 to TRBJ2-3; 7 nucleotides match TRBD2. This CDR3 is 15 amino acids long. The trim removed 5 bases at V and 4 bases at J, leaving 9 bases unmatched. Germline-derived CDR1 and CDR2 are SGHNT and YENEEA. CDR3 bases: TGTGCCAGCAGCGCCTACGGGGGGAGGGCAGATACGCAGTATTTT. This codes for CASSAYGGRADTQYF.

This chain connects TRBV5-5 to TRBJ1-3; D is perhaps TRBD1 (5 bases). Germline V gene sequence: CDR1 SGHKS, CDR2 YYEKEE (reference sequence). Trimming stripped 0 bases from V and 3 bases from J, with 7 bases between. The CDR3 totals 14 residues. DNA of the CDR3: TGTGCCAGCAGCTTGGAAGGGGTTGGAAACACCATATATTTT. Protein sequence: CASSLEGVGNTIYF.

The rearrangement links TRBV5-1 to TRBJ2-3; 9 bases map to TRBD2. After removal of 2 bases from V and 2 bases from J, the junction contained 6 bases not matched to a gene. Germline CDR1 and CDR2: SGHRS and YFSETQ. The CDR3 contains 16 residues. The CDR3 sequence: CASSLGIAGDTDTQYF. CDR3 DNA: TGCGCCAGCAGCTTAGGTATAGCGGGAGACACAGATACGCAGTATTTT.

CDR3 protein: CASSSASGRYNEQFF. The CDR3 bases are TGTGCCAGCAGCTCAGCTAGCGGGCGATACAATGAGCAGTTCTTC. The chain joins TRBV5-4 to TRBJ2-1; 8 positions agree with TRBD2. This CDR3 comprises 15 residues. Germline values: CDR1 SGHNT, CDR2 YYREEE (reference sequence). The J segment lost 4 bases and the V segment lost 3 bases, leaving 6 bases of the junction unmatched. Full variable domain (missing parts from reference TRBV5-4 and TRBJ2-1): ETGVTQSPTHLIKTRGQQVTLRCSSQSGHNTVSWYQQALGQGPQFIFQYYREEENGRGNFPPRFSGLQFPNYSSELNVNALELDDSALYLCASSSASGRYNEQFFGPGTRLTVL.

The V gene is TRBV4-3, the J gene TRBJ1-1, with 7 bases identical to TRBD1. This CDR3 spans 16 amino acids. CDR1 and CDR2 (germline): LGHNA, YSLEER. The J segment lost 1 base and the V segment lost 0 bases, leaving 5 bases of the junction unmatched. CDR3 amino acids: CASSQDIGTENTEAFF. Here the CDR3 DNA reads TGCGCCAGCAGCCAAGATATAGGGACAGAGAACACTGAAGCTTTCTTT.

The chain couples TRBV6-5 to TRBJ2-7; 12 bases match TRBD2. From germline, CDR1 is MNHEY and CDR2 SVGAGI. The V gene end was trimmed by 6 bases and the J gene end by 3 bases; junction bases not matched to a gene: 6. The CDR3 has 15 residues. CDR3 bases: TGTGCCAGCAGCCCGACTAGCGGGAGTCACTACGAGCAGTACTTC. Its translation: CASSPTSGSHYEQYF.

The chain employs TRBV6-2 or TRBV6-3 and TRBJ1-5; D uncertain. CDR1 and CDR2 from the germline V gene are MNHEY and SVGEGT. This CDR3 has 14 amino acids. V lost 4 bases and J lost 5, with 12 bases in between. CDR3 DNA sequence: TGTGCCAGCAGTTCTAGGTTCCTCTATCAGCCCCAGCATTTT. This sequence encodes CASSSRFLYQPQHF.

V usage is TRBV27 and J usage is TRBJ1-6; tentatively, D is TRBD1 (6 bases). Germline V CDR1 and CDR2: MNHEY, SMNVEV (reference sequence). Trimming took 3 bases from V and 0 from J, leaving 12 bases between them. This CDR3 region has 17 residues. CDR3 in DNA: TGTGCCAGCAGTTTGGGACACCCGAGCTCCTATAATTCACCCCTCCACTTT. Amino acid sequence: CASSLGHPSSYNSPLHF.

In its sample, this clone was seen a few times. This CDR3 is CASSDNAISGGGNQPQHF. For the CDR3, the DNA is TGTGCCAGCAGCGATAACGCGATTTCAGGGGGAGGCAATCAGCCCCAGCATTTT. This chain links TRBV2 with TRBJ1-5; 7 bases map to TRBD1. CDR3 size: 18 residues. The junction had 16 bases not matched to a gene; V was cut back by 6 bases and J by 2 bases. CDR1 and CDR2 from the germline V gene are SNHLY and FYNNEI.

The V and J genes are TRBV11-3 and TRBJ1-1; tentatively, D is TRBD1 (5 bases). The V gene lost 4 bases and the J gene lost 0 bases, with 9 bases spanning the gap. Germline values: CDR1 SGHNT, CDR2 YENEEA. The CDR3 covers 14 residues. CDR3 amino acids: CASSWTKMNTEAFF. The CDR3 DNA sequence: TGTGCCAGCAGCTGGACAAAAATGAACACTGAAGCTTTCTTT.

This clone was seen a single time. The chain has TRBV2 and TRBJ1-6; 10 nucleotides agree with TRBD1. The V and J ends lost 10 bases and 9 bases, in that order; junction bases with no gene match: 9. Germline V lookup: CDR1 SNHLY, CDR2 FYNNEI. CDR3 size: 14 residues. DNA of the CDR3: TGTGCCACCCGGGGACAGGGGCCCTCTTCACCCCTCCACTTT. It encodes CATRGQGPSSPLHF.